A single T cell receptor (beta chain) is shown here with its context. In the authors' methods: It was from reference gene primer amplification that nucleated cell counts were estimated. Sequenced by immunoSEQ multiplex PCR; TCRdb stores in-frame clones only, minus some. The D gene and trimming were derived from the DNA, and the V and J assignments and clone size from that table. The repertoire holds 150,000 or so clones, with roughly 87% as singletons. Germline loops: CDR1 SGHTA, CDR2 FQGTGA. CDR3 length: 14 residues. With 5 bases removed from V and 8 bases from J, the gap between germline ends came to 15 bases. The sample originates from a study of blood T cell repertoires in COVID-19. Across the study: Material from acute and convalescent COVID-19 was sourced from the United States, Italy and Spain. T cells, B-cell-depleted T cells, or PBMCs provided the cDNA or gDNA that served as material.

The sequence was obtained from a human donor with acute COVID-19. The donor label of this sample is uncertain. Material: PBMCs or T cells enriched from blood (not recorded which). This chain uses TRBV7-3 with TRBJ2-2; the D gene is possibly TRBD2 (6 bases). For the CDR3, the DNA is TGTGCCAGCAGCGAGGGACTCCTAAGTGGGGAGCTGTTTTTT. It encodes CASSEGLLSGELFF. Filled out from reference TRBV7-3 and TRBJ2-2, the complete variable domain reads GAGVSQTPSNKVTEKGKYVELRCDPISGHTALYWYRQSLGQGPEFLIYFQGTGAADDSGLPNDRFFAVRPEGSVSTLKIQRTERGDSAVYLCASSEGLLSGELFFGEGSRLTVL.